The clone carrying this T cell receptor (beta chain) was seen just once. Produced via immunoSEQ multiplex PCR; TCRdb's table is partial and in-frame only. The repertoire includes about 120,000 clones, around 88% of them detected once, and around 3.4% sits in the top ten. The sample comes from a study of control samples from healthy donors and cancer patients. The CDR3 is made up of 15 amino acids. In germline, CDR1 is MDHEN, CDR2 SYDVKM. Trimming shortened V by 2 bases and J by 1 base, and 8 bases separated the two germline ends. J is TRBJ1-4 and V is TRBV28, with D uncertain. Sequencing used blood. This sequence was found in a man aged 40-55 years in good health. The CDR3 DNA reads TGTGCCAGCAGTTTAACACGGATAACTAATGAAAAACTGTTTTTT. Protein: CASSLTRITNEKLFF.